A single sample gave rise to the 26 T cell receptor beta chains below, sequenced in a study of T cell responses to AZD1222 COVID-19 vaccine. Profiling relied on immunoSEQ multiplex PCR, and the TCRdb table lists in-frame clones only, not all of them. Among approximately 84,000 clones listed, under 90% were seen once. The specimen comprised peripheral blood, sampled 28 days after the second AZD1222 dose. The receptor source for this set is an adult who received the AZD1222 COVID-19 vaccine.

This clone was observed a few times. The chain couples TRBV25-1 to TRBJ2-7; 11 nucleotides match TRBD2. Germline-derived CDR1 and CDR2 are MGHDK and SYGVNS. Trimming cost V 1 base and J 5 bases; bases outside gene matches: 13. The CDR3 extends over 18 amino acids. The CDR3 region is CASSEWVGLAGGYNEQYF. The CDR3 DNA sequence: TGTGCCAGCAGTGAATGGGTAGGGCTAGCGGGAGGCTATAACGAGCAGTACTTC.

This chain joins TRBV5-1 and TRBJ1-1; D is uncertain. The CDR3 loop spans 15 amino acids. Germline values: CDR1 SGHRS, CDR2 YFSETQ. Trimming shortened V by 0 bases and J by 1 base, and 10 bases separated the two germline ends. In nucleotides, the CDR3 is TGCGCCAGCAGCTTGGGCGTGACACAGAACACTGAAGCTTTCTTT. It translates to CASSLGVTQNTEAFF.

The rearrangement uses TRBV10-3 and TRBJ1-6, with TRBD1 identical over 9 bases. The germline V gene has CDR1 ENHRY and CDR2 SYGVKD. After removal of 9 bases from V and 8 bases from J, the junction contained 8 bases not matched to a gene. The CDR3 sequence is 14 residues long. CDR3 region: CAISTGGPDSPLHF. As DNA, the CDR3 is TGTGCCATTTCTACAGGGGGCCCAGATTCACCCCTCCACTTT.

The chain employs TRBV5-1 and TRBJ2-7; 7 bases are shared with TRBD1. This CDR3 has 15 residues. Trimming took 0 bases from V and 6 from J; bases not matched to a gene: 9. CDR1 SGHRS and CDR2 YFSETQ come from the germline V gene. The CDR3 nucleotides are TGCGCCAGCAGCTTGGGACAGGGTGTGTTGGGCGAGCAGTACTTC. Amino acids: CASSLGQGVLGEQYF.

The chain couples TRBV11-1 to TRBJ1-1; no clear D. The CDR3 is made up of 13 amino acids. The V gene lost 6 bases and the J gene lost 4 bases, with 12 bases spanning the gap. Looked up from germline, CDR1 is SGHAT and CDR2 is FQDESV (reference sequence). CDR3 residues: CASSSQLSTEAFF. CDR3 nucleotides: TGTGCCAGCAGTTCCCAGTTGAGCACTGAAGCTTTCTTT.

The chain employs TRBV7-6 and TRBJ2-7, with 10 bases identical to TRBD1. CDR1 and CDR2 (germline): SGHVS, FNYEAQ. This CDR3 is 16 amino acids long. Unmatched junction bases numbered 10, after V lost 5 bases and J lost 3 bases. Written as DNA, the CDR3 is TGTGCCAGCAGCGGAACCGGGACAGGGGATTTCTACGAGCAGTACTTC. This codes for CASSGTGTGDFYEQYF.

The table lists this clone with a count of one. This chain connects TRBV6-6 to TRBJ2-7; D is uncertain. In germline, CDR1 is MNHNY, CDR2 SVGAGI (reference sequence). V lost 9 bases and J lost 2, with 11 bases in between. The CDR3 has 12 amino acids. In nucleotides, the CDR3 is TGTGCCAGTAGGGCCGGAACCTACGAGCAGTACTTC. Translating gives CASRAGTYEQYF.

The chain has TRBV4-3 and TRBJ2-5, with 10 bases lining up with TRBD2. CDR1 and CDR2 (germline): LGHNA, YSLEER. Trimming cost V 3 bases and J 5 bases; bases outside gene matches: 6. This CDR3 has 15 residues. The CDR3 spells CASSHGASGSETQYF. The DNA for the CDR3 is TGCGCCAGCAGCCACGGAGCTAGCGGGAGTGAGACCCAGTACTTC.

This sequence joins TRBV7-8 and TRBJ2-1; 8 nucleotides agree with TRBD2. J lost 9 bases, V lost 3 bases, and 4 bases had no gene match. Germline-derived CDR1 and CDR2 are SGHVS and FQNEAQ. CDR3 length equals 13 residues. The CDR3 sequence: CASSFGTSTEQFF. CDR3 nucleotides: TGTGCCAGCAGCTTCGGGACTAGTACTGAGCAGTTCTTC.

CDR3 loop: CASSLSAQGAPSTDTQYF. The CDR3 coding sequence is TGTGCCAGCAGCTTGTCGGCGCAGGGTGCTCCTAGCACAGATACGCAGTATTTT. This chain uses TRBV7-8 with TRBJ2-3, with TRBD1 as a possible D gene (5 bases). From germline, CDR1 is SGHVS and CDR2 FQNEAQ. With 3 bases removed from V and 0 bases from J, the gap between germline ends came to 19 bases. The CDR3 covers 18 residues.

This chain connects TRBV27 to TRBJ2-7, with D perhaps matching TRBD1 (5 bases). In germline, CDR1 is MNHEY, CDR2 SMNVEV (reference sequence). Deletions cut 3 bases from V and 2 bases from J, with 8 bases between. The CDR3 covers 13 residues. CDR3 region: CASSFGATYEQYF. In DNA, the CDR3 is TGTGCCAGCAGTTTTGGGGCCACCTACGAGCAGTACTTC.

V gene TRBV9 combines with J gene TRBJ2-7; 14 bases align to TRBD2. Trimming removed 3 bases from V and 5 bases from J; junction bases left unmatched: 7. CDR1 is SGDLS and CDR2 is YYNGEE in the germline V gene. The CDR3 loop spans 16 amino acids. The CDR3 sequence: CASSATGLAGADEQYF. The CDR3 nucleotides are TGTGCCAGCAGCGCGACGGGACTAGCGGGAGCCGACGAGCAGTACTTC.

The chain uses TRBV19 and TRBJ1-5; D is ambiguous. The CDR3 has 15 amino acids. Germline CDR1 and CDR2: LNHDA and SQIVND (reference sequence). Trimming pared 5 bases from V and 0 bases from J, leaving 11 bases between. CDR3 nucleotides: TGTGCCAGTAGTGCCCAAAGGGTTAGCAATCAGCCCCAGCATTTT. Translated, it gives CASSAQRVSNQPQHF. Full variable domain (remainder filled in from reference TRBV19 and TRBJ1-5): DGGITQSPKYLFRKEGQNVTLSCEQNLNHDAMYWYRQDPGQGLRLIYYSQIVNDFQKGDIAEGYSVSREKKESFPLTVTSAQKNPTAFYLCASSAQRVSNQPQHFGDGTRLSIL.

This chain uses TRBV7-8 with TRBJ1-2; 8 nucleotides align to TRBD1. Germline CDR1 is SGHVS and CDR2 is FQNEAQ. The junction had 7 bases not matched to a gene; V was cut back by 5 bases and J by 8 bases. CDR3 size: 13 residues. CDR3 sequence reads: CASSNRQGRGYTF. In DNA form, the CDR3 reads TGTGCCAGCAGCAACCGACAGGGGCGGGGCTACACCTTC.

The genes are TRBV5-4 and TRBJ2-1, with 15 bases identical to TRBD2. Germline CDR1 SGHNT, CDR2 YYREEE (reference sequence). This CDR3 spans 15 amino acids. Germline trimming cut 10 bases from V and 2 bases from J; bases unmatched to any gene: 4. The CDR3 spells CASGLAGGAYNEQFF. In DNA form, the CDR3 reads TGTGCCTCCGGACTAGCGGGAGGGGCCTACAATGAGCAGTTCTTC. Combining the CDR3 with reference TRBV5-4 and TRBJ2-1 gives the whole variable domain ETGVTQSPTHLIKTRGQQVTLRCSSQSGHNTVSWYQQALGQGPQFIFQYYREEENGRGNFPPRFSGLQFPNYSSELNVNALELDDSALYLCASGLAGGAYNEQFFGPGTRLTVL.

This chain connects TRBV4-3 to TRBJ1-2; 8 bases are a match to TRBD1. Per germline, CDR1 LGHNA and CDR2 YSLEER. CDR3 length equals 14 residues. After removal of 0 bases from V and 8 bases from J, the junction contained 5 bases not matched to a gene. CDR3 amino acids: CASSQDSRGRGYTF. CDR3 coding DNA: TGCGCCAGCAGCCAAGATTCCAGGGGGCGCGGCTACACCTTC.

The chain couples TRBV5-6 to TRBJ2-5, with 7 bases matching TRBD1. After removal of 2 bases from V and 1 base from J, the junction contained 2 bases not matched to a gene. Per germline, CDR1 SGHDT and CDR2 YYEEEE. The CDR3 has 14 amino acids. The CDR3 bases are TGTGCCAGCAGCTTAACAGGGGTCCAAGAGACCCAGTACTTC. Protein sequence: CASSLTGVQETQYF.

The DNA of the CDR3 is TGTGCCAGCAGTCAACCGGGACAGGGAAGGGAAAAACTGTTTTTT. Its translation is CASSQPGQGREKLFF. The chain employs TRBV27 and TRBJ1-4; 9 bases fit TRBD1. Germline V gene data show CDR1 as MNHEY and CDR2 as SMNVEV (reference sequence). J lost 8 bases, V lost 5 bases, and 9 bases had no gene match. This CDR3 spans 15 amino acids.

The rearrangement links TRBV4-3 to TRBJ2-1, with 11 bases identical to TRBD2. Per the germline V gene, CDR1 is LGHNA and CDR2 is YSLEER. V gave up 4 bases and J gave up 7 bases; unmatched junction bases: 3. This CDR3 contains 14 residues. CDR3 loop: CASSLSGRGNEQFF. DNA of the CDR3: TGCGCCAGCAGCCTTAGCGGGAGGGGGAATGAGCAGTTCTTC.

This clone occurred once. The chain recombines TRBV28 with TRBJ2-1, with 8 bases fitting TRBD2. The length of the CDR3 is 16 residues. Unmatched junction bases numbered 9, after V lost 8 bases and J lost 0 bases. The germline gives CDR1 MDHEN, CDR2 SYDVKM. The CDR3 DNA follows: TGTGCCAGCGCTGAACCCACTAGCGGCTCCTACAATGAGCAGTTCTTC. This translates into CASAEPTSGSYNEQFF.

The chain uses TRBV11-2 and TRBJ2-3, with D hard to call. V lost 0 bases, J lost 11 bases, and 6 bases lay in between. CDR1 is SGHAT, CDR2 FQNNGV, per germline. The CDR3 has 11 amino acids. In DNA form, the CDR3 reads TGTGCCAGCAGCTTAGATAGGAGGCAGTATTTT. Translating it yields CASSLDRRQYF.

The chain uses TRBV5-1 and TRBJ1-1; D unresolved. CDR1 and CDR2 (germline): SGHRS, YFSETQ. CDR3 length: 14 amino acids. With 4 bases removed from V and 2 bases from J, the gap between germline ends came to 12 bases. Here the CDR3 reads CASSAHEVNTEAFF. In nucleotides, the CDR3 is TGCGCCAGCAGCGCCCATGAGGTAAACACTGAAGCTTTCTTT.

This clone was recorded a few times. The V call is TRBV19, the J call TRBJ2-7, with TRBD1 matching 8 bases. V lost 4 bases, J lost 4 bases, and 3 bases stayed unmatched. Germline V gives CDR1 LNHDA, CDR2 SQIVND (reference sequence). The CDR3 has 13 residues. CDR3 region: CASSKRTGYEQYF. The CDR3 nucleotides read TGTGCCAGTAGTAAAAGGACAGGGTACGAGCAGTACTTC.

This clone has only one observation. The J gene is TRBJ1-5, the V gene TRBV6-5; perhaps TRBD1 as D (5 bases). The CDR3 is 13 amino acids. The V end was cut by 6 bases, the J end by 5 bases, with 11 bases between. The germline V gene has CDR1 MNHEY and CDR2 SVGAGI. The CDR3 here is CASSQQEYQPQHF. CDR3 bases: TGTGCCAGCAGCCAACAGGAGTATCAGCCCCAGCATTTT.

V and J are TRBV7-2 and TRBJ2-1; D remains unclear. This CDR3 has 16 amino acids. V lost 1 base to trimming and J lost 7 bases, with 17 bases between them. Germline CDR1 reads SGHTA; CDR2 reads FQGNSA. The CDR3 DNA reads TGTGCCAGCAGCTTAGGTGTTACGGGCCCCACTAATGAGCAGTTCTTC. This encodes CASSLGVTGPTNEQFF.

The rearrangement uses TRBV19 and TRBJ2-1, with D possibly TRBD2 on 6 matching bases. The CDR3 has 15 amino acids. CDR1 is LNHDA, CDR2 SQIVND, per germline (reference sequence). Trimming stripped 3 bases from V and 4 bases from J, with 13 bases between. In DNA, the CDR3 is TGTGCCAGTAGTATCAGGAGGGCCGTTTACAATGAGCAGTTCTTC. Its translation: CASSIRRAVYNEQFF. The full variable domain, completed using reference TRBV19 and TRBJ2-1, is DGGITQSPKYLFRKEGQNVTLSCEQNLNHDAMYWYRQDPGQGLRLIYYSQIVNDFQKGDIAEGYSVSREKKESFPLTVTSAQKNPTAFYLCASSIRRAVYNEQFFGPGTRLTVL.